The present entry profiles one T cell receptor (beta chain) with its context. This entry is derived from a study of blood T cell repertoires in COVID-19. Study overall: COVID-19 samples collected from the United States, Italy and Spain covered acute and convalescent phases.

Per the original methods: The assay estimated nucleated cells by amplifying reference gene primers. The data were produced by immunoSEQ multiplex PCR, yet TCRdb's version contains in-frame clones alone and is incomplete. The V and J calls and clone size are taken from that table; D and trimming were inferred from the DNA. The sample lists around 300,000 clones, nearly 90% occurring once. In assigning cohorts, the study relied on participant-reported clinical history. Source material: PBMCs or T cells enriched from blood (not recorded which). The TCR sequence derives from a woman aged 18-29 years with acute COVID-19.

The CDR3 here is CASSQDRGRETQYF. For the CDR3, the DNA is TGTGCCAGCAGCCAGGACAGGGGGCGGGAGACCCAGTACTTC. The rearrangement joins TRBV7-2 to TRBJ2-5; 11 bases fit TRBD1. V dropped 5 bases and J dropped 5; count of bases not matched to a gene: 4. Germline V gene sequence: CDR1 SGHTA, CDR2 FQGNSA. The CDR3 runs to 14 residues.